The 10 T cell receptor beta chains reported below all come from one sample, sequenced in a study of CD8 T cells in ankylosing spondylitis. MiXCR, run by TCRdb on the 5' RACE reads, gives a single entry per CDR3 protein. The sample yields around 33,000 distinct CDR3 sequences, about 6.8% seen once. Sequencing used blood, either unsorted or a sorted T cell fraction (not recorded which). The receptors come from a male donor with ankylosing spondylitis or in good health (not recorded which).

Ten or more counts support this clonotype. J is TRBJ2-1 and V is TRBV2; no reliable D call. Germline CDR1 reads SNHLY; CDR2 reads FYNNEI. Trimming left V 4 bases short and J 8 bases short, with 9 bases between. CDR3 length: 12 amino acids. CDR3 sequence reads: CASSVRGDEQFF. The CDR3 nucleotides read TGTGCCAGCAGTGTCCGTGGCGATGAGCAGTTCTTC.

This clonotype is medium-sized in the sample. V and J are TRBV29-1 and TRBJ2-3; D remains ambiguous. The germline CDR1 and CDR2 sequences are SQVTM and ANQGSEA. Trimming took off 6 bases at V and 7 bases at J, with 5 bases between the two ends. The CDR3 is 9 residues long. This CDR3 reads CSVANTQYF. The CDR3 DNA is TGCAGCGTAGCTAATACGCAGTATTTT.

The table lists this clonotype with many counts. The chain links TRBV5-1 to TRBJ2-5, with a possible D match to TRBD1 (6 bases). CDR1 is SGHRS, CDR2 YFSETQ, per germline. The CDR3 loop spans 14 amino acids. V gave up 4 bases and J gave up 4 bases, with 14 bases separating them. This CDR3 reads CASSILPGVETQYF. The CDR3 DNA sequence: TGCGCCAGCAGCATACTACCAGGGGTAGAGACCCAGTACTTC.

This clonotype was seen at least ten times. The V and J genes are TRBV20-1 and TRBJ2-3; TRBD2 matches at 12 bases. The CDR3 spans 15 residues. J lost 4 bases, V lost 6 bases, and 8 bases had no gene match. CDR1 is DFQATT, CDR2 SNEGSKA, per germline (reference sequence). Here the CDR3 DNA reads TGCAGTGCGCCCCGTCTAGCGGGAGGGCCAGATACGCAGTATTTT. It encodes CSAPRLAGGPDTQYF.

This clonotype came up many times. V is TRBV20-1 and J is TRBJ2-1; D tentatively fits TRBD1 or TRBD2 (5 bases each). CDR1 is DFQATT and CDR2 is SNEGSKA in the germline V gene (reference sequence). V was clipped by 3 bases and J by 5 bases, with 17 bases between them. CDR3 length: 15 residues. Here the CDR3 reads CSASPPGPLDNEQFF. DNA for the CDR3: TGCAGTGCTAGTCCCCCGGGACCCCTCGACAATGAGCAGTTCTTC.

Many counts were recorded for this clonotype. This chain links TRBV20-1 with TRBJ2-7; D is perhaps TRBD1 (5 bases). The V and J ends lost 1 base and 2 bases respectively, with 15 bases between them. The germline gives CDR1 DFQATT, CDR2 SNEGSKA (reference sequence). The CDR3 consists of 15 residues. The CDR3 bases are TGCAGTGCTAGAGTGCAGGGAAGCCCCACCTACGAGCAGTACTTC. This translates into CSARVQGSPTYEQYF.

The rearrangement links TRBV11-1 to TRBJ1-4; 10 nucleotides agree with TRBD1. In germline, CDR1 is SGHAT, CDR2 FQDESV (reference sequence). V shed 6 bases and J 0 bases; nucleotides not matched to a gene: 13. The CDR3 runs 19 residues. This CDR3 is CASRSSPGQGISTNEKLFF. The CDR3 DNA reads TGTGCCAGCAGATCATCTCCGGGACAGGGGATATCAACTAATGAAAAACTGTTTTTT. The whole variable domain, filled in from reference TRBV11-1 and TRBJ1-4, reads EAEVAQSPRYKITEKSQAVAFWCDPISGHATLYWYRQILGQGPELLVQFQDESVVDDSQLPKDRFSAERLKGVDSTLKIQPAELGDSAMYLCASRSSPGQGISTNEKLFFGSGTQLSVL.

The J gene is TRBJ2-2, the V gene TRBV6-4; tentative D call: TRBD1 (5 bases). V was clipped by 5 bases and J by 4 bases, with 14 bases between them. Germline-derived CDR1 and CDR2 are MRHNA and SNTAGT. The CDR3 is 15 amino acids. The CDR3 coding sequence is TGTGCCAGCAGTCAGGGAAAAATTACCACCGGGGAGCTGTTTTTT. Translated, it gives CASSQGKITTGELFF.

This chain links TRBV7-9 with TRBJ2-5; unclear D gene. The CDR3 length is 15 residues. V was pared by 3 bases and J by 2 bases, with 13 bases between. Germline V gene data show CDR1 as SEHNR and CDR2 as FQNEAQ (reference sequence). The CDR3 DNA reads TGTGCCAGCAGCTTGTTCCTCGGTTATCAAGAGACCCAGTACTTC. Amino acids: CASSLFLGYQETQYF.

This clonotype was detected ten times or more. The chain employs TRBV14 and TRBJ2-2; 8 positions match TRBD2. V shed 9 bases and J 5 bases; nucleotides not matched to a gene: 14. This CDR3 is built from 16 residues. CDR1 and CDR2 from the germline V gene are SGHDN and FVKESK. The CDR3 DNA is TGTGCCAGAGGGGCGGGAGGCCCTCGTGGAACCGGGGAGCTGTTTTTT. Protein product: CARGAGGPRGTGELFF. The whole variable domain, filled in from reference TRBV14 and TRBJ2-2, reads EAGVTQFPSHSVIEKGQTVTLRCDPISGHDNLYWYRRVMGKEIKFLLHFVKESKQDESGMPNNRFLAERTGGTYSTLKVQPAELEDSGVYFCARGAGGPRGTGELFFGEGSRLTVL.